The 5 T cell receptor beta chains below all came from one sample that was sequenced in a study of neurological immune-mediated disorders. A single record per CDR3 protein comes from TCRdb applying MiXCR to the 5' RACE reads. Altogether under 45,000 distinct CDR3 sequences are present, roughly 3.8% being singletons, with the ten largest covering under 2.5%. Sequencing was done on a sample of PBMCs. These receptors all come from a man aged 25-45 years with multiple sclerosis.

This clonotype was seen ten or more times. In DNA, the CDR3 is TGTGCCAGCAGTGGGGGGGGCTCTACAGATACGCAGTATTTT. Its protein product is CASSGGGSTDTQYF. The chain couples TRBV6-4 to TRBJ2-3, with D perhaps matching TRBD2 (7 bases). This CDR3 is 14 amino acids long. The germline CDR1 and CDR2 sequences are MRHNA and SNTAGT. Between the trimmed V and J ends, which lost 4 bases and 3 bases, there was a span of 11 bases.

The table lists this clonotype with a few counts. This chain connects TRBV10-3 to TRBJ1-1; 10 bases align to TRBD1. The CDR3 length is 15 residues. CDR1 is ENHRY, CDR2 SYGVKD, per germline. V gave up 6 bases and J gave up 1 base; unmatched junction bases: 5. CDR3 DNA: TGTGCCATCAGAACCGGGACAGGGGCGAACACTGAAGCTTTCTTT. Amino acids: CAIRTGTGANTEAFF.

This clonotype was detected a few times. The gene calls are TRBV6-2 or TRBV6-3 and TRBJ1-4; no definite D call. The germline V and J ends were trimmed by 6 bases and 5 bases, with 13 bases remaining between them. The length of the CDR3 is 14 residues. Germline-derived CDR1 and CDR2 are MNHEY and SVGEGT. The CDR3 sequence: CASRSLMANEKLFF. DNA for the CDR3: TGTGCCAGCAGGAGTTTGATGGCAAATGAAAAACTGTTTTTT.

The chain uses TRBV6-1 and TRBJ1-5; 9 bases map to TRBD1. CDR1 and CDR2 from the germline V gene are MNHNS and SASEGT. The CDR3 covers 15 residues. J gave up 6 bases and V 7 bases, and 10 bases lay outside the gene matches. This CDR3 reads CASMPGQGRSQPQHF. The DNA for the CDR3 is TGTGCCAGCATGCCGGGACAGGGAAGAAGTCAGCCCCAGCATTTT.

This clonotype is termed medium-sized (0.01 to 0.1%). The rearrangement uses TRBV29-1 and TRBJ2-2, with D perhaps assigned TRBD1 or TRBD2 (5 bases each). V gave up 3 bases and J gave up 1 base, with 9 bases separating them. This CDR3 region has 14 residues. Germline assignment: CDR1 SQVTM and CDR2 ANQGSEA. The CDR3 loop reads CSVDGTGNTGELFF. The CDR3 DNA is TGCAGCGTTGACGGGACGGGGAACACCGGGGAGCTGTTTTTT.